These 15 T cell receptor beta chains were all obtained from the same sample, sequenced in a study of shared clonotypes between healthy human individuals. CD45RO-negative cells were positively selected for CCR7, leaving out terminally differentiated effector memory CD45RA+ cells. Repertoires were generated with immunoSEQ multiplex PCR, while TCRdb's copy carries only in-frame clones and drops some. Found here are more than 2 million clones, about 93% of them singletons; the top ten hold around 1.7%. The sequencing input was naive CD8+ T cells from PBMCs. The receptor source for this set is a man younger than 30 in good health. Some clones in this sample may be carry-over from other donors' samples.

The CDR3 region has the DNA TGTGCCATCAGTGAGTTAGGGTTGGTTGGCTACACCTTC. Its protein product is CAISELGLVGYTF. The chain joins TRBV10-3 to TRBJ1-2; D is ambiguous. The length of the CDR3 is 13 residues. The germline V and J ends were trimmed by 1 base and 7 bases, with 10 bases remaining between them. From germline, CDR1 is ENHRY and CDR2 SYGVKD.

This clone was seen a single time. V gene TRBV6-1 combines with J gene TRBJ1-5, with 9 nucleotides matching TRBD1. The CDR3 has 14 amino acids. V was clipped by 4 bases and J by 6 bases; unmatched bases: 4. Per germline, CDR1 MNHNS and CDR2 SASEGT. The CDR3 here is CASSVGQGGQPQHF. CDR3 in DNA: TGTGCCAGCAGTGTGGGACAGGGCGGTCAGCCCCAGCATTTT.

This clone occurred once. The chain employs TRBV7-2 and TRBJ1-2; TRBD1 matches 7 bases. The CDR3 has 17 amino acids. Looked up from germline, CDR1 is SGHTA and CDR2 is FQGNSA. Trimming removed 1 base from V and 4 bases from J; junction bases left unmatched: 12. CDR3 nucleotide sequence: TGTGCCAGCAGCTTAGAACCAGACAGGGAGGATTTCTATGGCTACACCTTC. Translation gives CASSLEPDREDFYGYTF.

This chain links TRBV19 with TRBJ1-2; TRBD1 might be the D (5 bases). The CDR3 runs 13 residues. Germline V gene data show CDR1 as LNHDA and CDR2 as SQIVND (reference sequence). V shed 3 bases and J shed 3 bases, with 8 bases lying between them. The CDR3 protein is CASSILGDYGYTF. CDR3 DNA sequence: TGTGCCAGTAGTATCCTGGGGGACTATGGCTACACCTTC. Full variable domain (remainder filled in from reference TRBV19 and TRBJ1-2): DGGITQSPKYLFRKEGQNVTLSCEQNLNHDAMYWYRQDPGQGLRLIYYSQIVNDFQKGDIAEGYSVSREKKESFPLTVTSAQKNPTAFYLCASSILGDYGYTFGSGTRLTVV.

The CDR3 DNA follows: TGTGCCAGCAGCTTAGCGCCAGGGGTCTATGGCTACACCTTC. Its translation is CASSLAPGVYGYTF. The gene calls are TRBV7-6 and TRBJ1-2; TRBD1 might be the D (6 bases). Germline CDR1 reads SGHVS; CDR2 reads FNYEAQ. V shed 0 bases and J shed 4 bases, with 9 bases lying between them. The CDR3 contains 14 residues. Full variable domain (missing parts from reference TRBV7-6 and TRBJ1-2): GAGVSQSPRYKVTKRGQDVALRCDPISGHVSLYWYRQALGQGPEFLTYFNYEAQQDKSGLPNDRFSAERPEGSISTLTIQRTEQRDSAMYRCASSLAPGVYGYTFGSGTRLTVV.

The chain carries TRBV27 and TRBJ2-7, with D possibly TRBD2 on 6 matching bases. Germline lookup yields CDR1 MNHEY and CDR2 SMNVEV (reference sequence). The CDR3 runs to 16 residues. V lost 0 bases and J 6 bases, leaving 18 bases between the germline ends. The CDR3 sequence: CASSLSAGIPRGEQYF. The CDR3 region has the DNA TGTGCCAGCAGTTTATCGGCGGGGATTCCTAGGGGCGAGCAGTACTTC.

The V call is TRBV28, the J call TRBJ2-3; TRBD2 agrees at 11 bases. From germline, CDR1 is MDHEN and CDR2 SYDVKM. This CDR3 is 17 amino acids long. The junction had 11 bases not matched to a gene; V was cut back by 5 bases and J by 4 bases. In DNA, the CDR3 is TGTGCCAGCAGTACCCTAATTAGCGGGAGGGCCGCAGATACGCAGTATTTT. This gives the protein CASSTLISGRAADTQYF.

The CDR3 DNA follows: TGTGCCAGCAGCTTAGCTACTAGCGGAACCTACGAGCAGTACTTC. Its translation: CASSLATSGTYEQYF. This sequence joins TRBV7-8 and TRBJ2-7; TRBD2 agrees at 8 bases. The CDR3 length is 15 residues. V lost 0 bases and J lost 2; bases outside the gene matches: 3. Looked up from germline, CDR1 is SGHVS and CDR2 is FQNEAQ.

The chain uses TRBV9 and TRBJ2-7; TRBD2 agrees at 11 bases. Trimming at V came to 0 bases and at J to 7 bases, leaving 12 bases not matched to a gene. The germline CDR1 and CDR2 sequences are SGDLS and YYNGEE. The CDR3 has 17 residues. The chain's CDR3 is CASSVGASGRPAEEQYF. The CDR3, as DNA: TGTGCCAGCAGCGTAGGGGCTAGCGGGAGGCCTGCCGAGGAGCAGTACTTC.

The chain recombines TRBV28 with TRBJ2-7, with no clear D. Trimming stripped 4 bases from V and 4 bases from J, with 14 bases between. Germline CDR1 is MDHEN and CDR2 is SYDVKM. The CDR3 sequence is 14 residues long. The CDR3 loop is CASSSRPYPYEQYF. The CDR3 DNA reads TGTGCCAGCAGTTCCCGGCCCTACCCATACGAGCAGTACTTC.

The J gene is TRBJ2-1, the V gene TRBV28, with unresolved D. This CDR3 contains 19 residues. Germline CDR1 MDHEN, CDR2 SYDVKM. Trimming took 3 bases from V and 0 from J, leaving 21 bases between them. The CDR3 loop is CASSFYAARPLSSYNEQFF. CDR3 DNA: TGTGCCAGCAGTTTTTACGCGGCGAGGCCATTGAGCTCCTACAATGAGCAGTTCTTC.

The chain employs TRBV27 and TRBJ1-5, with D uncertain. Germline CDR1 and CDR2: MNHEY and SMNVEV (reference sequence). V lost 2 bases to trimming and J lost 4 bases, with 9 bases between them. This CDR3 has 14 residues. CDR3 coding DNA: TGTGCCAGCAGTTTAGTGGGAAGGAATCAGCCCCAGCATTTT. This codes for CASSLVGRNQPQHF.

The chain joins TRBV19 to TRBJ2-3; D possibly corresponds to TRBD2 (5 bases). The CDR3 is 15 residues long. Per the germline V gene, CDR1 is LNHDA and CDR2 is SQIVND (reference sequence). The V and J ends lost 6 bases and 5 bases respectively, with 18 bases between them. This chain's CDR3 is CASSITASGRDTQYF. CDR3 nucleotide sequence: TGTGCCAGTAGCATTACCGCGTCGGGGAGAGATACGCAGTATTTT.

The chain is built from TRBV7-8 and TRBJ2-5; TRBD1 matches 10 bases. V gave up 5 bases and J gave up 4 bases; unmatched junction bases: 10. This CDR3 has 16 amino acids. CDR1 and CDR2 (germline): SGHVS, FQNEAQ. As DNA, the CDR3 is TGTGCCAGCAGCGACAGACAGGGGGCTTGGGGAGAGACCCAGTACTTC. Translation gives CASSDRQGAWGETQYF.

The chain links TRBV7-2 to TRBJ2-1, with D tentatively TRBD1 or TRBD2 (5 bases each). CDR1 is SGHTA and CDR2 is FQGNSA in the germline V gene. The CDR3 is 16 amino acids. V gave up 3 bases and J gave up 5 bases, with 17 bases separating them. CDR3 amino acids: CASSFILGGWDNEQFF. The CDR3 nucleotides read TGTGCCAGCAGCTTTATTCTTGGGGGTTGGGACAATGAGCAGTTCTTC.